Described below is a single T cell receptor (beta chain) sequence and its context. These data are taken from a study of T cell repertoires in cytomegalovirus infection. Study information: A matching HLA type, together with CMV infection, was signaled by public TCR beta signatures.

This CDR3 region has 14 residues. Losses at the gene ends were 2 bases for V and 2 bases for J; bases not matched to a gene: 5. The germline V gene has CDR1 GTSNPN and CDR2 SVGIG (reference sequence). TCRdb re-derived calls from the reads in MiXCR, one entry per CDR3 protein. The sample includes approximately 250,000 distinct CDR3 sequences, roughly 20% seen only once; the top ten take 15% to 20%. Sample: CD8+ T cells from PBMCs. The sequence came from a human donor in good health (CMV status not recorded). Some clones in this sample may be carry-over from other donors' samples. This chain uses TRBV30 with TRBJ1-2, with 7 bases that match TRBD1. CDR3 nucleotide sequence: TGTGCCTGGAGTCCCATGACAGGGAACTATGGCTACACCTTC. Translated, it gives CAWSPMTGNYGYTF.